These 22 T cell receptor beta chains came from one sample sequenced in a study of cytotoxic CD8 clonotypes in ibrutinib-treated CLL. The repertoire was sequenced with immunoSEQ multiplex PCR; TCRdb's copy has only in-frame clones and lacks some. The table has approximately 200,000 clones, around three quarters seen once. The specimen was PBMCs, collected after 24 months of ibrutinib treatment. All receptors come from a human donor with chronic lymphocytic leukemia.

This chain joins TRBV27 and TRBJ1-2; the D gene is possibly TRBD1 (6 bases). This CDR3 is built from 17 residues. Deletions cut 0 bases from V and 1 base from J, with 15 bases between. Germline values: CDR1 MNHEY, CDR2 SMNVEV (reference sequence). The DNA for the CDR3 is TGTGCCAGCAGTTTATCCCCCAGGGGAGGCCGTAACTATGGCTACACCTTC. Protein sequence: CASSLSPRGGRNYGYTF.

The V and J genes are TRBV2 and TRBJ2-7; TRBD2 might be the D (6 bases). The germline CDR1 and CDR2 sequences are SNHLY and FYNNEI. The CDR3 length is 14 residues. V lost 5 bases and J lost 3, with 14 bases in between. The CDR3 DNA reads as TGTGCCAGCAGTCCCCTTTCGGGAGTCTACGAGCAGTACTTC. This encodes CASSPLSGVYEQYF.

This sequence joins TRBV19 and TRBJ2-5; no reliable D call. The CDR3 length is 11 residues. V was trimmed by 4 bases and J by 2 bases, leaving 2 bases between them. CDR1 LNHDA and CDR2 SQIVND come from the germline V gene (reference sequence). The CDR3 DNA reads TGTGCCAGTAGTACTCAAGAGACCCAGTACTTC. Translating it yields CASSTQETQYF.

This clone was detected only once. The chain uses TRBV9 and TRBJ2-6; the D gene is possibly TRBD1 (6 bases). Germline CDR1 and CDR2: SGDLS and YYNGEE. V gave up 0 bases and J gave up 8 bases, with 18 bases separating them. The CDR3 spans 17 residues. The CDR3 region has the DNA TGTGCCAGCAGCGTAGCTACTACAGGGAGAGGTTCCAACGTCCTGACTTTC. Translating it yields CASSVATTGRGSNVLTF. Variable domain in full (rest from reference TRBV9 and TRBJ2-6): DSGVTQTPKHLITATGQRVTLRCSPRSGDLSVYWYQQSLDQGLQFLIQYYNGEERAKGNILERFSAQQFPDLHSELNLSSLELGDSALYFCASSVATTGRGSNVLTFGAGSRLTVL.

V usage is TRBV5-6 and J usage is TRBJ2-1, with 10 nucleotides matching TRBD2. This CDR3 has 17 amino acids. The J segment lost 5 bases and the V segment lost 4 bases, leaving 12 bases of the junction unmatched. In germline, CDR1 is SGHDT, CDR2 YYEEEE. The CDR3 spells CASSLSWGLAMNNEQFF. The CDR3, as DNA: TGTGCCAGCAGCCTATCGTGGGGACTAGCGATGAACAATGAGCAGTTCTTC.

The DNA of the CDR3 is TGTGCCAGCAGCCAAGTCCACCCGGCCCCCCACGAGCAGTACTTC. This gives the protein CASSQVHPAPHEQYF. The chain joins TRBV14 to TRBJ2-7, with no clear D. The V end was cut by 1 base, the J end by 5 bases, with 15 bases between. The CDR3 is made up of 15 amino acids. CDR1 is SGHDN and CDR2 is FVKESK in the germline V gene.

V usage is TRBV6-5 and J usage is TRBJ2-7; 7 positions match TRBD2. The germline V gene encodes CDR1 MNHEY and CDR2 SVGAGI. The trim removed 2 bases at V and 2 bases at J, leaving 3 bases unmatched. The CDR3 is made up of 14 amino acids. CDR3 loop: CASSYGLGTYEQYF. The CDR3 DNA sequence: TGTGCCAGCAGTTACGGACTAGGAACCTACGAGCAGTACTTC.

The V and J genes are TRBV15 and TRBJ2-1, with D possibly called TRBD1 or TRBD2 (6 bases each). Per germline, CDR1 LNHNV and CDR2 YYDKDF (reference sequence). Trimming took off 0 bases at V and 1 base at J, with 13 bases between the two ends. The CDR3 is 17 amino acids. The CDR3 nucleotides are TGTGCCACCAGCAGAGATCGGGGGACAAAATCCTACAATGAGCAGTTCTTC. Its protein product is CATSRDRGTKSYNEQFF.

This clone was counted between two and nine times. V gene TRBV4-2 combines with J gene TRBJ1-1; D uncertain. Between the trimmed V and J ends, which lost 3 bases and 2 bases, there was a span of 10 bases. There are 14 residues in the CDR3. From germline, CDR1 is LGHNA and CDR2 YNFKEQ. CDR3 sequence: CASSHPGSNTEAFF. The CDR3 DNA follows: TGTGCCAGCAGCCACCCGGGCTCAAACACTGAAGCTTTCTTT.

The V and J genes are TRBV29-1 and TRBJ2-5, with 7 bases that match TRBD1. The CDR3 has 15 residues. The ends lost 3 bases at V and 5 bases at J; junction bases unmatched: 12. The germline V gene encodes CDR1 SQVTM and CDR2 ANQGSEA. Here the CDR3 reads CSVDLSFRGWETQYF. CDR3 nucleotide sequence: TGCAGCGTTGATCTGTCGTTCAGGGGGTGGGAGACCCAGTACTTC. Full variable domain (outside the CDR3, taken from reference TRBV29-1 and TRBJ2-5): SAVISQKPSRDICQRGTSLTIQCQVDSQVTMMFWYRQQPGQSLTLIATANQGSEATYESGFVIDKFPISRPNLTFSTLTVSNMSPEDSSIYLCSVDLSFRGWETQYFGPGTRLLVL.

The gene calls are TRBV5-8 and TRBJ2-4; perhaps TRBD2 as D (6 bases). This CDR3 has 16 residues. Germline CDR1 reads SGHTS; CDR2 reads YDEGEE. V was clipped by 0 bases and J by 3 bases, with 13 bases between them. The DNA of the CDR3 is TGTGCCAGCAGCTTGGATCCCGGGAGAGTCAAAAACATTCAGTACTTC. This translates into CASSLDPGRVKNIQYF.

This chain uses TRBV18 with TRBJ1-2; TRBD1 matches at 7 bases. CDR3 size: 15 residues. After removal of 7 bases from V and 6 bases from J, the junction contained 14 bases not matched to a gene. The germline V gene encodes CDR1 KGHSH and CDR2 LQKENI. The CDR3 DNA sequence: TGTGCCAGCTTACCTATGGACAGGCAAGTTGATGGCTACACCTTC. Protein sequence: CASLPMDRQVDGYTF.

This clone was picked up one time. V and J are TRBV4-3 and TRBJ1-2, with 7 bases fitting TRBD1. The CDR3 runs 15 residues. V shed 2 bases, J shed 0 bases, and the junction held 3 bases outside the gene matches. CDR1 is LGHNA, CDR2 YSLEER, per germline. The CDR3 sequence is CASSQNRGANYGYTF. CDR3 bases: TGCGCCAGCAGCCAAAACAGGGGAGCTAACTATGGCTACACCTTC.

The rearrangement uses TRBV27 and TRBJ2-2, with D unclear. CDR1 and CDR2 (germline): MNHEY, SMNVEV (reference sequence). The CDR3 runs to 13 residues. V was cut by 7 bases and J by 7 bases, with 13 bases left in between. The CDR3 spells CASKSSSGGELFF. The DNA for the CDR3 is TGTGCCAGCAAATCATCGTCTGGCGGGGAGCTGTTTTTT.

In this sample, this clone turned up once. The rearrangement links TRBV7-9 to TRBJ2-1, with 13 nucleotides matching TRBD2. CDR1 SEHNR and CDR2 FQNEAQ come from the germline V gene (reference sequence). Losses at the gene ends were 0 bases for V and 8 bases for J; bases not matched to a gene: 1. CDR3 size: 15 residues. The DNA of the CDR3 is TGTGCCAGCAGCTTAGCGACTAGCGGGAGGTATGAGCAGTTCTTC. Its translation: CASSLATSGRYEQFF.

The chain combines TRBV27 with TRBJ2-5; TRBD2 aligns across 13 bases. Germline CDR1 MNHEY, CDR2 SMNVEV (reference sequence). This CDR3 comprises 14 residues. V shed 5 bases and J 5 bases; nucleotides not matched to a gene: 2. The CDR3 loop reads CASSQTSGGETQYF. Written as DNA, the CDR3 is TGTGCCAGCAGTCAGACTAGCGGGGGGGAGACCCAGTACTTC.

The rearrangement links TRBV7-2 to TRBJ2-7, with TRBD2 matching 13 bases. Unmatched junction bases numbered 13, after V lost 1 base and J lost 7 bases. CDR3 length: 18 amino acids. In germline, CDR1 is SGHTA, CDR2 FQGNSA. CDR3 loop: CASSLDWVLAGGRKEQYF. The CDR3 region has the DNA TGTGCCAGCAGCTTAGACTGGGTACTAGCGGGAGGGAGAAAGGAGCAGTACTTC.

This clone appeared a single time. Written as DNA, the CDR3 is TGTGCCAGCAGCTCACTAGGATTTACAGATACGCAGTATTTT. It is translated as CASSSLGFTDTQYF. This chain links TRBV6-5 with TRBJ2-3; tentative D call: TRBD2 (5 bases). The germline V gene has CDR1 MNHEY and CDR2 SVGAGI. Trimming took 6 bases from V and 3 from J, leaving 13 bases between them. The CDR3 is made up of 14 amino acids.

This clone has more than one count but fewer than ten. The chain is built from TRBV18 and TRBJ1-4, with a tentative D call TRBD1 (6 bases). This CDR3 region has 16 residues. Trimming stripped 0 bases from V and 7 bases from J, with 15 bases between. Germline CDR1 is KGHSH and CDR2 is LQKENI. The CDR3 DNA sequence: TGTGCCAGCTCACCACCGTCAGGCAGGGGTGGTGAAAAACTGTTTTTT. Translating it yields CASSPPSGRGGEKLFF.

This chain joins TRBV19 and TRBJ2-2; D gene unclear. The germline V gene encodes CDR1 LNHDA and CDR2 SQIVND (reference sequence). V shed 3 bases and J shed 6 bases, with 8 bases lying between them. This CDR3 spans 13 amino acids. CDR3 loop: CASSIIGSGELFF. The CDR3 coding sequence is TGTGCCAGTAGTATTATAGGGTCCGGGGAGCTGTTTTTT.

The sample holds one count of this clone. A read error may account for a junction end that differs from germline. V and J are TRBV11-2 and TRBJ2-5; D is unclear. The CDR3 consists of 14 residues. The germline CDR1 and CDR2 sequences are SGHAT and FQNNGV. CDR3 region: CASSQSAEQETQYF. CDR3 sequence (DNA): TGCGCCAGCAGCCAATCGGCGGAGCAAGAGACCCAGTACTTC.

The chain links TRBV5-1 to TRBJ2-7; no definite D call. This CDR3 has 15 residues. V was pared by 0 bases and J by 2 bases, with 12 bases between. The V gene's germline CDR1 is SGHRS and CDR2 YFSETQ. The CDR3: CASSLGGVPTYEQYF. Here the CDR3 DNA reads TGCGCCAGCAGCTTGGGTGGCGTACCTACCTACGAGCAGTACTTC.